The entry below describes one T cell receptor (beta chain). What it binds is not known. Pooling was applied to second doses at about 4 or about 12 weeks. Repertoires were generated with immunoSEQ multiplex PCR, while TCRdb's copy carries only in-frame clones and drops some. The top ten clones hold around 10% of a sample with tens of thousands of clones, 85% to 90% of them seen once. This entry is derived from a study of T cell responses to AZD1222 COVID-19 vaccine. Trimming took 1 base from V and 8 from J, leaving 11 bases between them. The CDR3 is 12 residues long. CDR1 and CDR2 from the germline V gene are SQVTM and ANQGSEA. Study results and caveats: Elevations in Spike-specific TCR breadth and depth followed administration of two AZD1222 doses. Seropositive AZD1222 recipients at baseline numbered only five to seven. The donors showed a predominance of white British ancestry and of females, with possible underestimation of clonal diversity.

The chain couples TRBV29-1 to TRBJ1-1; tentative D call: TRBD1 (5 bases). The source of this sequence is an adult who received the AZD1222 COVID-19 vaccine. Sequences were derived from peripheral blood, sampled 28 days after the second AZD1222 dose. CDR3 bases: TGCAGCGTTGAAGCCGGACGGACAGAAGCTTTCTTT. As protein: CSVEAGRTEAFF.